A selection of T cell receptor beta chains follows, all from one sample in a study of regulatory T cells in long-lasting Graves disease. TCRdb passed the multiplex PCR reads through MiXCR, listing each CDR3 protein once. The sample holds approximately 470,000 distinct CDR3 sequences, roughly 15% seen once. These same data were also listed under a study on T cells in Graves' hyperthyroidism and ophthalmopathy.

The starting material was peripheral blood mononuclear cells (PBMCs), obtained at new diagnosis, from a patient treated with antithyroid drugs. These TCRs come from a man aged 35 to 55 with Graves disease. Each CDR3 is given with its conserved first and last residue. Only some rows state a clone size, as once, few, many or a class for expanded clones.

CDR3aa: CATRRTEHNEQFF
abundance: many
j_gene: TRBJ2-1
v_gene: TRBV24-1

CDR3aa: CASSYSSYEQFF
abundance: -
j_gene: TRBJ2-1
v_gene: TRBV6-1

CDR3aa: CASSAGLADYEQYF
abundance: many
j_gene: TRBJ2-7
v_gene: TRBV5-1

CDR3aa: CASTRTSGINEQFF
abundance: many
j_gene: TRBJ2-1
v_gene: TRBV12-3/TRBV12-4

CDR3aa: CASSPGGRDYNEQFF
abundance: many
j_gene: TRBJ2-1
v_gene: TRBV28

CDR3aa: CASRTPTTRRKNEQFF
abundance: -
j_gene: TRBJ2-1
v_gene: TRBV7-8

CDR3aa: CASSLGVSQETQYF
abundance: many
j_gene: TRBJ2-5
v_gene: TRBV11-2

CDR3aa: CASSHGSDEQYF
abundance: few
j_gene: TRBJ2-7
v_gene: TRBV6-1

CDR3aa: CSARDETSGRAYLLAQYF
abundance: many
j_gene: TRBJ2-3
v_gene: TRBV20-1

CDR3aa: CASSNERNTGELFF
abundance: many
j_gene: TRBJ2-2
v_gene: TRBV5-1

CDR3aa: CASSEILQGAEQFF
abundance: few
j_gene: TRBJ2-1
v_gene: TRBV10-2

CDR3aa: CASSPTSPTGELFF
abundance: -
j_gene: TRBJ2-2
v_gene: TRBV18

CDR3aa: CATSDLAGGYNEQFF
abundance: -
j_gene: TRBJ2-1
v_gene: TRBV24-1

CDR3aa: CASSPGTGGNEQYF
abundance: few
j_gene: TRBJ2-7
v_gene: TRBV7-6

CDR3aa: CASSPLGDTFWDSPLHF
abundance: many
j_gene: TRBJ1-6
v_gene: TRBV7-9

CDR3aa: CASLLGGGADTQYF
abundance: many
j_gene: TRBJ2-3
v_gene: TRBV2